These 21 T cell receptor beta chains originate from one sample sequenced in a study of T cell repertoires in cytomegalovirus infection. TCRdb used MiXCR to reprocess the reads, holding one entry per CDR3 protein. The sample has some 400,000 distinct CDR3 sequences, roughly 20% seen once. The material sequenced was PBMCs. All receptors come from a human donor in good health (CMV status not recorded). Some clones in this sample may be carry-over from other donors' samples.

This clonotype was picked up a small number of times. One base away lies a much larger clone, so this may be a sequencing read error. The chain has TRBV7-2 and TRBJ2-1; D gene uncertain. The germline V gene has CDR1 SGHTA and CDR2 FQGNSA. This CDR3 has 13 residues. Deletions cut 1 base from V and 4 bases from J, with 5 bases between. The CDR3 here is CASSLVRYNEQFF. DNA of the CDR3: TGTGCCAGCAGCTTAGTAAGATACAATGAGCAGTTCTTC.

This chain uses TRBV28 with TRBJ1-5; D gene ambiguous. CDR3 length equals 14 residues. Germline V lookup: CDR1 MDHEN, CDR2 SYDVKM. Trimming pared 7 bases from V and 4 bases from J, leaving 14 bases between. The DNA for the CDR3 is TGTGCCAGCAACAGAGACCATCTAAATCAGCCCCAGCATTTT. Protein sequence: CASNRDHLNQPQHF.

J is TRBJ1-2 and V is TRBV6-1; TRBD1 is a possible D gene (5 bases). CDR3 size: 17 residues. Trimming took 4 bases from V and 8 from J, leaving 26 bases between them. Germline V gene sequence: CDR1 MNHNS, CDR2 SASEGT. This chain's CDR3 is CASSAVWGRAPPNGYTF. CDR3 bases: TGTGCCAGCAGTGCAGTTTGGGGCAGGGCCCCTCCAAACGGCTACACCTTC.

The rearrangement links TRBV20-1 to TRBJ2-5; D remains unclear. Germline CDR1 is DFQATT and CDR2 is SNEGSKA (reference sequence). The CDR3 covers 10 residues. V shed 5 bases and J shed 3 bases, with 4 bases lying between them. CDR3 region: CSAQEETQYF. DNA for the CDR3: TGCAGTGCTCAGGAAGAGACCCAGTACTTC.

This clonotype has ten or more counts. The V and J genes are TRBV7-2 and TRBJ1-1; D is ambiguous. The CDR3 loop spans 17 amino acids. Looked up from germline, CDR1 is SGHTA and CDR2 is FQGNSA. V was shortened by 2 bases and J by 6 bases, with 22 bases between the two germline ends. In DNA form, the CDR3 reads TGTGCCAGCAGCTTATCCCCAGTTGGGAGGGCGGTCGCTGAAGCTTTCTTT. Its protein product is CASSLSPVGRAVAEAFF.

This clonotype was seen many times. V is TRBV7-2 and J is TRBJ2-3; D remains ambiguous. This CDR3 has 12 residues. Germline assignment: CDR1 SGHTA and CDR2 FQGNSA. Between the trimmed V and J ends, which lost 4 bases and 6 bases, there was a span of 8 bases. The CDR3 loop is CASSSLGDTQYF. CDR3 nucleotide sequence: TGTGCCAGCAGCTCCTTAGGGGATACGCAGTATTTT.

The V gene is TRBV15, the J gene TRBJ2-3; 11 bases agree with TRBD1. Germline CDR1 reads LNHNV; CDR2 reads YYDKDF (reference sequence). J lost 1 base, V lost 4 bases, and 16 bases had no gene match. The length of the CDR3 is 20 residues. The CDR3 DNA is TGTGCCACCAGCAAAAAATTTCCGGGACAGGGGGATTATGGCACAGATACGCAGTATTTT. This encodes CATSKKFPGQGDYGTDTQYF.

This clonotype was seen a few times. This chain uses TRBV7-2 with TRBJ2-2; no clear D. Trimming shortened V by 5 bases and J by 5 bases, and 15 bases separated the two germline ends. The V gene's germline CDR1 is SGHTA and CDR2 FQGNSA. CDR3 size: 15 residues. CDR3 in DNA: TGTGCCAGCAGCCTGAGACGGACGAGGACCGGGGAGCTGTTTTTT. Translated, it gives CASSLRRTRTGELFF.

In its sample, this clonotype was seen a few times. The chain carries TRBV20-1 and TRBJ1-4, with TRBD1 matching 7 bases. Germline V gene lookup returns CDR1 DFQATT and CDR2 SNEGSKA (reference sequence). J lost 4 bases, V lost 3 bases, and 8 bases had no gene match. The CDR3 runs 15 residues. The CDR3 sequence is CSARAPGQNNEKLFF. The CDR3, as DNA: TGCAGTGCTAGGGCTCCGGGACAGAATAATGAAAAACTGTTTTTT.

This clonotype showed up just a few times. The chain has TRBV2 and TRBJ1-1; tentative D call: TRBD1 (5 bases). V was pared by 4 bases and J by 0 bases, with 15 bases between. Germline CDR1 SNHLY, CDR2 FYNNEI. The CDR3 spans 16 residues. The CDR3 DNA is TGTGCCAGCAGTGGTGAGGGGTCTGGGATGAACACTGAAGCTTTCTTT. It specifies CASSGEGSGMNTEAFF.

The chain links TRBV2 to TRBJ1-5; tentative D call: TRBD1 (6 bases). This CDR3 is 15 amino acids long. Germline-derived CDR1 and CDR2 are SNHLY and FYNNEI. V was trimmed by 7 bases and J by 5 bases, leaving 18 bases between them. CDR3 sequence (DNA): TGTGCCAGCACTAAGCTAGGGGGAACAGATCAGCCCCAGCATTTT. Translation: CASTKLGGTDQPQHF.

This clonotype was seen more than once but under ten times. The chain has TRBV28 and TRBJ1-5; TRBD1 might be the D (5 bases). This CDR3 has 16 amino acids. Deletions cut 2 bases from V and 1 base from J, with 12 bases between. In germline, CDR1 is MDHEN, CDR2 SYDVKM. CDR3 region: CASSLVQGLSNQPQHF. The DNA for the CDR3 is TGTGCCAGCAGTTTAGTCCAGGGCTTGAGCAATCAGCCCCAGCATTTT.

This clonotype has ten or more counts. The chain carries TRBV20-1 and TRBJ1-1; D might be TRBD1 (6 bases). Germline-derived CDR1 and CDR2 are DFQATT and SNEGSKA (reference sequence). The CDR3 extends over 14 amino acids. V dropped 0 bases and J dropped 1 base, with 9 bases sitting between them. The CDR3 protein is CSARDDRKNTEAFF. The CDR3 coding sequence is TGCAGTGCTAGAGATGACAGGAAGAACACTGAAGCTTTCTTT.

This clonotype was observed a handful of times. The gene calls are TRBV2 and TRBJ2-5; D gene uncertain. The V end was cut by 7 bases, the J end by 5 bases, with 17 bases between. Germline CDR1 SNHLY, CDR2 FYNNEI. The CDR3 sequence is 14 residues long. The CDR3 nucleotides read TGTGCCAGCACCGGCATCCGAACTGAGGAGACCCAGTACTTC. It codes for CASTGIRTEETQYF.

The chain joins TRBV7-2 to TRBJ2-7, with D possibly TRBD2 on 6 matching bases. Trimming pared 1 base from V and 3 bases from J, leaving 10 bases between. There are 14 residues in the CDR3. CDR1 is SGHTA and CDR2 is FQGNSA in the germline V gene. The CDR3 is CASSLEAGIYEQYF. The DNA for the CDR3 is TGTGCCAGCAGCTTAGAGGCGGGGATCTACGAGCAGTACTTC.

The chain combines TRBV7-4 with TRBJ1-2; unclear D gene. Germline V gene sequence: CDR1 SGHVT, CDR2 SQSDAQ. CDR3 length: 15 residues. V lost 1 base, J lost 5 bases, and 14 bases lay in between. The chain's CDR3 is CASSLVAPTLYGYTF. CDR3 DNA: TGTGCCAGCAGCTTAGTGGCGCCTACTCTTTATGGCTACACCTTC.

In this sample, this clonotype turned up a few times. The chain recombines TRBV20-1 with TRBJ2-3; D may be TRBD1 (6 bases). This CDR3 is 13 amino acids long. CDR1 and CDR2 (germline): DFQATT, SNEGSKA (reference sequence). V gave up 3 bases and J gave up 1 base, with 8 bases separating them. CDR3 sequence reads: CSARYRGTDTQYF. CDR3 nucleotide sequence: TGCAGTGCTAGGTACAGGGGCACAGATACGCAGTATTTT.

This sequence joins TRBV7-9 and TRBJ2-5; D is perhaps TRBD1 (6 bases). Per germline, CDR1 SEHNR and CDR2 FQNEAQ (reference sequence). This CDR3 is 12 amino acids long. The V end lost 4 bases, the J end lost 5 bases, and 8 bases lay between the germline ends. This chain's CDR3 is CASSWGLETQYF. The CDR3 nucleotides read TGTGCCAGCAGCTGGGGGCTGGAGACCCAGTACTTC.

The V call is TRBV14, the J call TRBJ1-1, with D possibly matching TRBD1 (6 bases). CDR3 length: 14 residues. V lost 6 bases and J 1 base, leaving 12 bases between the germline ends. The V gene's germline CDR1 is SGHDN and CDR2 FVKESK. CDR3 in amino acids: CASRLGHQNTEAFF. The CDR3 DNA reads TGTGCCAGCAGACTGGGACATCAGAACACTGAAGCTTTCTTT.

The rearrangement joins TRBV5-5 to TRBJ1-2, with a tentative D call TRBD1 (6 bases). Germline CDR1 SGHKS, CDR2 YYEKEE (reference sequence). Trimming left V 6 bases short and J 0 bases short, with 15 bases between. The CDR3 is made up of 15 amino acids. CDR3 sequence reads: CASIRGSGANYGYTF. CDR3 coding DNA: TGTGCCAGCATTAGGGGGTCAGGAGCTAACTATGGCTACACCTTC.

The genes are TRBV14 and TRBJ2-1, with TRBD1 matching 9 bases. The CDR3 sequence is 16 residues long. V was pared by 2 bases and J by 5 bases, with 7 bases of the junction left unmatched. Germline V gene data show CDR1 as SGHDN and CDR2 as FVKESK. DNA of the CDR3: TGTGCCAGCAGCCAATTGTGGGGACAGGGTGACAATGAGCAGTTCTTC. Protein product: CASSQLWGQGDNEQFF.